This T cell receptor beta chain is from a study of Ad26.COV2.S vaccination and SARS-CoV-2 variants. Looked up from germline, CDR1 is MNHEY and CDR2 is SVGAGI. The length of the CDR3 is 14 residues. V shed 11 bases and J shed 4 bases, with 17 bases lying between them. TCRdb's copy holds only in-frame clones and misses some; the assay was immunoSEQ multiplex PCR. The sample has around 450,000 clones, 90% seen once. Specified treatment: around 19 received Ad26.COV2.S at low or high dose, single or two shots; 5 received placebo; per-sample allocation not given. The study sampled participants on day 63 after the first vaccine or placebo injection.

The source is a person between 18 and 59 years old who received the Ad26.COV2.S COVID-19 vaccine or a placebo. The rearrangement uses TRBV6-5 and TRBJ1-4; weak D call: TRBD1 (5 bases). The sequences come from peripheral blood, collected in a trial of Ad26.COV2.S vaccine versus placebo. This chain's CDR3 is CALRPGAGNEKLFF. In DNA form, the CDR3 reads TGTGCCCTTAGGCCCGGGGCCGGTAATGAAAAACTGTTTTTT.